A selection of T cell receptor beta chains follows, all from one sample in a study of cytomegalovirus exposure and HLA in healthy donors. The assay was immunoSEQ multiplex PCR, and TCRdb's table has in-frame clones only and misses some. This repertoire shows roughly 160,000 clones, 81% found once; its top ten account for less than 15%. The sample comprised PBMCs. All receptors come from a woman between 50 and 59 years old in good health and CMV-seronegative. The CDR3 runs from the conserved cysteine through the conserved F or W. A D gene is named only where the DNA matches it firmly. Clone sizes are given selectively: once, few, many, or a class where the clone is expanded.

d_call j_call v_call clone_size cdr3_aa cdr3_nt
. TRBJ1-1 TRBV29-1 . CSVDNGVGTEAFF TGCAGCGTTGATAACGGGGTCGGTACTGAAGCTTTCTTT
TRBD1 TRBJ2-7 TRBV6-5 . CASSYSYRGSYEQYF TGTGCCAGCAGTTACTCGTACAGGGGGTCCTACGAGCAGTACTTC
. TRBJ2-7 TRBV4-2 . CASSQEIRAEQYF TGTGCCAGCAGCCAAGAAATCAGGGCCGAGCAGTACTTC
TRBD2 TRBJ2-7 TRBV5-1 . CASSPLAGYEQYF TGCGCCAGCAGCCCTCTAGCGGGGTACGAGCAGTACTTC
TRBD1 TRBJ1-2 TRBV7-8 . CASSPTGLGYTF TGTGCCAGCAGCCCGACAGGGCTTGGCTACACCTTC
. TRBJ1-5 TRBV6-6 few CASQGGGGNQPQHF TGTGCCAGCCAAGGCGGGGGCGGCAATCAGCCCCAGCATTTT
TRBD1 TRBJ1-1 TRBV19 once CASSSSGQGVYTEAFF TGTGCCAGTAGTTCCTCGGGACAGGGAGTTTACACTGAAGCTTTCTTT
TRBD1 TRBJ2-6 TRBV5-1 . CASSLTGDGANVLTF TGCGCCAGCAGCTTGACAGGGGACGGGGCCAACGTCCTGACTTTC
. TRBJ2-2 TRBV19 . CASSIGGRGRKDGELFF TGTGCCAGTAGTATAGGGGGCAGGGGAAGAAAGGACGGGGAGCTGTTTTTT
TRBD1 TRBJ1-5 TRBV6-1 . CAGESGTGHQPQHF TGTGCCGGCGAGAGCGGGACAGGGCATCAGCCCCAGCATTTT
TRBD2 TRBJ2-3 TRBV11-3 . CASSPGLAASTDTQYF TGTGCCAGCAGCCCGGGACTAGCGGCTAGCACAGATACGCAGTATTTT
. TRBJ1-1 TRBV19 once CASFTGSGLNTEAFF TGTGCCAGCTTCACAGGTTCCGGACTGAACACTGAAGCTTTCTTT
. TRBJ2-7 TRBV6-5 . CASSGMEAGSYEQYF TGTGCCAGCAGTGGCATGGAGGCAGGCTCCTACGAGCAGTACTTC
. TRBJ1-5 TRBV11-3 . CASPGHQGQPQHF TGTGCCAGCCCCGGACACCAGGGTCAGCCCCAGCATTTT
TRBD2 TRBJ2-1 TRBV5-4 . CASSLGRGGWDEQFF TGTGCCAGCAGCTTGGGGCGGGGGGGCTGGGATGAGCAGTTCTTC
TRBD1 TRBJ2-1 TRBV4-2 . CASSQDWGQVVTGEQFF TGTGCCAGCAGCCAAGATTGGGGACAGGTCGTAACGGGTGAGCAGTTCTTC
. TRBJ2-7 TRBV4-1 . CASSQGLPDEQYF TGCGCCAGCAGCCAAGGGTTACCGGACGAGCAGTACTTC
TRBD1 TRBJ2-7 TRBV4-3 . CASSQRTGAYEQYF TGCGCCAGCAGCCAACGGACAGGCGCCTACGAGCAGTACTTC
TRBD2 TRBJ2-2 TRBV4-1 . CASSQPGLAVTGELFF TGCGCCAGCAGCCAGCCGGGACTAGCGGTTACCGGGGAGCTGTTTTTT
. TRBJ1-1 TRBV28 . CASSSAGNMNTEAFF TGTGCCAGCAGTTCCGCCGGTAATATGAACACTGAAGCTTTCTTT
TRBD1 TRBJ1-5 TRBV28 . CASSSLRKTGGAFNNQPQHF TGTGCCAGCAGTTCCTTACGCAAAACAGGGGGCGCATTTAACAATCAGCCCCAGCATTTT
. TRBJ1-5 TRBV21-1 . CASSPLIDSNQPQHF TGTGCCAGCAGCCCTTTGATAGATAGCAATCAGCCCCAGCATTTT
. TRBJ1-5 TRBV7-8 . CASSPDNPNQPQHF TGTGCCAGCAGCCCAGACAACCCAAATCAGCCCCAGCATTTT
. TRBJ2-5 TRBV21-1 . CASSKGRDTQETQYF TGTGCCAGCAGCAAAGGAAGGGACACCCAAGAGACCCAGTACTTC
TRBD1 TRBJ1-5 TRBV7-2 . CASRSPQGDQPQHF TGTGCCAGCAGGAGCCCACAGGGGGACCAGCCCCAGCATTTT
TRBD2 TRBJ2-5 TRBV2 . CASSFGTSGGAGETQYF TGTGCCAGCAGTTTTGGGACTAGCGGGGGGGCCGGAGAGACCCAGTACTTC
. TRBJ2-7 TRBV14 few CASSPGQPLTEQYF TGTGCCAGCAGCCCGGGACAACCTCTTACCGAGCAGTACTTC
. TRBJ2-1 TRBV7-9 . CASSGVTGSGSYNEQFF TGTGCCAGCAGCGGGGTCACGGGATCGGGTTCCTACAATGAGCAGTTCTTC
TRBD1 TRBJ1-6 TRBV11-2 . CASSRDRGTPLHF TGTGCCAGCAGCCGGGACAGGGGAACACCCCTCCACTTT
TRBD2 TRBJ2-2 TRBV27 . CASSLGGGRTGELFF TGTGCCAGCAGCCTTGGGGGAGGGAGGACCGGGGAGCTGTTTTTT
. TRBJ1-2 TRBV6-1 . CASSEALQGSNYGYTF TGTGCCAGCAGTGAAGCGCTTCAGGGGTCTAACTATGGCTACACCTTC
. TRBJ2-3 TRBV5-1 . CASSLDPGSGDTQYF TGCGCCAGCAGCTTGGATCCCGGGAGCGGAGATACGCAGTATTTT
TRBD1 TRBJ1-1 TRBV5-4 . CASSLEDRESTEAFF TGTGCCAGCAGCTTGGAGGACAGGGAGAGTACTGAAGCTTTCTTT
TRBD2 TRBJ2-3 TRBV2 . CASNPSGADTQYF TGTGCCAGCAACCCTAGCGGGGCAGATACGCAGTATTTT
. TRBJ2-1 TRBV11-2 . CASSLEGKRTSSYNEQFF TGTGCCAGCAGCTTAGAAGGAAAGCGGACGAGCTCCTACAATGAGCAGTTCTTC
. TRBJ2-5 TRBV6-1 . CATSMRETQYF TGTGCCACCAGTATGAGGGAGACCCAGTACTTC
. TRBJ2-7 TRBV28 . CASRNRWSYEQYF TGTGCCAGCAGAAACAGGTGGTCCTACGAGCAGTACTTC
. TRBJ1-4 TRBV7-2 . CASRLDSGATNEKLFF TGTGCCAGCAGGCTCGACTCAGGGGCAACTAATGAAAAACTGTTTTTT
. TRBJ2-5 TRBV7-2 . CASSFAVGRRGETQYF TGTGCCAGCAGCTTTGCGGTGGGGCGCCGAGGCGAGACCCAGTACTTC
TRBD1 TRBJ1-3 TRBV19 once CASSKTGDSGNTIYF TGTGCCAGTAGTAAAACAGGGGACTCTGGAAACACCATATATTTT
. TRBJ2-7 TRBV19 . CASSIEDSYEQYF TGTGCCAGTAGTATAGAGGACAGCTACGAGCAGTACTTC
. TRBJ2-3 TRBV19 once CASTSQGRADTQYF TGTGCCAGTACCTCCCAGGGGCGGGCAGATACGCAGTATTTT